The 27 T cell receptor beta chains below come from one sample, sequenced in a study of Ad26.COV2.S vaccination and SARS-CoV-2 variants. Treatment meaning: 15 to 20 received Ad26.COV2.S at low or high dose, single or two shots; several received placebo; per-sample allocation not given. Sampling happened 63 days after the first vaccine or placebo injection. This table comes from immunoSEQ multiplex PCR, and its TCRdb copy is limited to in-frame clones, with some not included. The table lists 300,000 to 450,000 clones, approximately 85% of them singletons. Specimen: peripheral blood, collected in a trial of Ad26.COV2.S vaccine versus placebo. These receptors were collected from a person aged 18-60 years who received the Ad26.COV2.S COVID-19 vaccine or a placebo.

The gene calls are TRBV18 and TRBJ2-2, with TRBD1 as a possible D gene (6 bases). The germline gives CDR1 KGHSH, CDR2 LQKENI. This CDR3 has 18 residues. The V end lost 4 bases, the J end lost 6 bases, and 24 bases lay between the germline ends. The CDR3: CASSQYRVGGGQSGELFF. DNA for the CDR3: TGTGCCAGCTCACAATACAGGGTAGGAGGTGGACAGTCCGGGGAGCTGTTTTTT.

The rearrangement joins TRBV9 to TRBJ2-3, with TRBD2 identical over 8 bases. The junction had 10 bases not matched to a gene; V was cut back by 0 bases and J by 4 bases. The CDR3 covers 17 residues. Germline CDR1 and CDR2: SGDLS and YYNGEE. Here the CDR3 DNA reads TGTGCCAGCAGCGTAGCCGCCGGGGGGGAAGGCCCAGATACGCAGTATTTT. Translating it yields CASSVAAGGEGPDTQYF.

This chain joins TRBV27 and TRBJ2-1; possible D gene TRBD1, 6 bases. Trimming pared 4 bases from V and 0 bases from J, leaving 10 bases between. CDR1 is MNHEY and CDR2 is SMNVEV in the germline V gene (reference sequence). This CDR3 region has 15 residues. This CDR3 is CASSSQGSSYNEQFF. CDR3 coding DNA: TGTGCCAGCAGTTCTCAGGGGAGCTCCTACAATGAGCAGTTCTTC.

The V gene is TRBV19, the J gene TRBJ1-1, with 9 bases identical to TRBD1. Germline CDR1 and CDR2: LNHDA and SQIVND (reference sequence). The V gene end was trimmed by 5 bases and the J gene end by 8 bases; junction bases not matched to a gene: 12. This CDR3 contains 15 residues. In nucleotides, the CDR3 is TGTGCCAGTAGTTTTTATAACAGGGGGCGACCAGAAGCTTTCTTT. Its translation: CASSFYNRGRPEAFF.

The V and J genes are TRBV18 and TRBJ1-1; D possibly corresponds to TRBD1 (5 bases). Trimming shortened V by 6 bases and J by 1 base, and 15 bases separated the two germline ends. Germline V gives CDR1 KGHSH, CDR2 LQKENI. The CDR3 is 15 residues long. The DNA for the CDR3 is TGTGCCAGCTCCCCCGGGGGAAGCCAGAACACTGAAGCTTTCTTT. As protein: CASSPGGSQNTEAFF.

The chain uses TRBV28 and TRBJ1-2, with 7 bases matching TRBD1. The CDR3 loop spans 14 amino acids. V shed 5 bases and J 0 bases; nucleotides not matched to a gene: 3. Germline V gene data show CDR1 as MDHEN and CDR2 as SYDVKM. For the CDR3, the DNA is TGTGCCAGCAGTCGGGACAGCCCTAACTATGGCTACACCTTC. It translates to CASSRDSPNYGYTF.

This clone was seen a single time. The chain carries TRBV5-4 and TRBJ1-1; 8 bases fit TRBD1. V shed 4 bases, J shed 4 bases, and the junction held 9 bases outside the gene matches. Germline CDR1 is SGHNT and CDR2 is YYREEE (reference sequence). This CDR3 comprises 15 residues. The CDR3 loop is CASSPPDRASTEAFF. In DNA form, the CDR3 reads TGTGCCAGCAGCCCACCGGACAGGGCTAGCACTGAAGCTTTCTTT.

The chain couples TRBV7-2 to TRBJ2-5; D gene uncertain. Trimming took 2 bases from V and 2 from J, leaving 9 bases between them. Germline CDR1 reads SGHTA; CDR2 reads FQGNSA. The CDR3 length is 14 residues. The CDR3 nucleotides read TGTGCCAGCAGCTTATATCAGGCTCAAGAGACCCAGTACTTC. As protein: CASSLYQAQETQYF.

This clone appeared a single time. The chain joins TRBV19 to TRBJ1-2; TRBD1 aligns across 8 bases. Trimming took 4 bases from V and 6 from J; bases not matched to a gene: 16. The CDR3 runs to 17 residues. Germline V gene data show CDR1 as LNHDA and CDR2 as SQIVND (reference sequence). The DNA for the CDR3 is TGTGCCAGTAGTAAAAGGGGCCAGGGGGCTCATCCCGATGGCTACACCTTC. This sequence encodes CASSKRGQGAHPDGYTF.

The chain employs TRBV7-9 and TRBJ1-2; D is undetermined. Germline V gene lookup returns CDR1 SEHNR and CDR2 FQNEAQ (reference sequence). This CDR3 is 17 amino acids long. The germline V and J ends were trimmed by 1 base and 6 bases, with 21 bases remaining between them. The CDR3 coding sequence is TGTGCCAGCAGCTTAGAGAGGACGGCCCGTCTAATGAATGGCTACACCTTC. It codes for CASSLERTARLMNGYTF.

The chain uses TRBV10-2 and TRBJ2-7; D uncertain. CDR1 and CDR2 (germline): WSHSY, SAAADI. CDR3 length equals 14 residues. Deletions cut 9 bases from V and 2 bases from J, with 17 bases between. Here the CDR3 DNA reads TGCGCCAGTGGTAGGGATTTAGAAACCTACGAGCAGTACTTC. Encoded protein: CASGRDLETYEQYF.

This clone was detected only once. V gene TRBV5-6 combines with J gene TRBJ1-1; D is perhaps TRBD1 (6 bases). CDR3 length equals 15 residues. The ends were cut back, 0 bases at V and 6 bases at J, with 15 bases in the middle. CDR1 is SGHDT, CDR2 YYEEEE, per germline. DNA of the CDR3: TGTGCCAGCAGCTTGGCGCCCACAGGGTTCCCTGAAGCTTTCTTT. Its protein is CASSLAPTGFPEAFF. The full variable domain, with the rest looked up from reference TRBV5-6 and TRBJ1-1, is DAGVTQSPTHLIKTRGQQVTLRCSPKSGHDTVSWYQQALGQGPQFIFQYYEEEERQRGNFPDRFSGHQFPNYSSELNVNALLLGDSALYLCASSLAPTGFPEAFFGQGTRLTVV.

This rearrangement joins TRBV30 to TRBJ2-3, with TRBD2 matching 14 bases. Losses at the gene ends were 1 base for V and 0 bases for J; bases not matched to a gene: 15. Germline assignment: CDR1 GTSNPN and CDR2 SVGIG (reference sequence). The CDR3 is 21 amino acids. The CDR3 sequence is CAWSARPGQGTSGSSTDTQYF. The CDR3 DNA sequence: TGTGCCTGGAGTGCCAGACCAGGGCAAGGGACTAGCGGGAGTAGCACAGATACGCAGTATTTT.

The CDR3 bases are TGTGCCAGCAACTCGGGGGGCTCTGGGGCCAACGTCCTGACTTTC. It yields the protein CASNSGGSGANVLTF. This chain links TRBV18 with TRBJ2-6; 7 bases line up with TRBD2. This CDR3 region has 15 residues. V trimming: 8 bases; J trimming: 0 bases; junction bases outside the gene matches: 4. CDR1 and CDR2 from the germline V gene are KGHSH and LQKENI.

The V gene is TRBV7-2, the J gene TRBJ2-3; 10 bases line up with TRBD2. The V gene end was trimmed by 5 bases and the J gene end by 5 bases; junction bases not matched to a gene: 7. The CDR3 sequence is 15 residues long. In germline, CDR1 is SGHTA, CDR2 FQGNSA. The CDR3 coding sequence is TGTGCCAGCAGCATAAGCGGGGGGGCCGTAGATACGCAGTATTTT. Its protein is CASSISGGAVDTQYF. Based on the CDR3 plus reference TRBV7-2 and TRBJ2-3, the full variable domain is GAGVSQSPSNKVTEKGKDVELRCDPISGHTALYWYRQSLGQGLEFLIYFQGNSAPDKSGLPSDRFSAERTGGSVSTLTIQRTQQEDSAVYLCASSISGGAVDTQYFGPGTRLTVL.

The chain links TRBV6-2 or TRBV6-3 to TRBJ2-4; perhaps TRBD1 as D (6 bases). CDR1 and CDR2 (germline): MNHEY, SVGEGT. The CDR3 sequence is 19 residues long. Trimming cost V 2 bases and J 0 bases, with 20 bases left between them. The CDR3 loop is CASSYPTHRDLLAKNIQYF. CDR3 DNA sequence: TGTGCCAGCAGTTACCCGACCCACAGGGATCTACTAGCCAAAAACATTCAGTACTTC.

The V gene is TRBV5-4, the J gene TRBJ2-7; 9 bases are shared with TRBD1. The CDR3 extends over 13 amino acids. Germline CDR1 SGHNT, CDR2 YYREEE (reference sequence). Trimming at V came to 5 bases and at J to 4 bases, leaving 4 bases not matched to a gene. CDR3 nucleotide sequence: TGTGCCAGCAGGCCGGGACAGGGTTACGAGCAGTACTTC. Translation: CASRPGQGYEQYF.

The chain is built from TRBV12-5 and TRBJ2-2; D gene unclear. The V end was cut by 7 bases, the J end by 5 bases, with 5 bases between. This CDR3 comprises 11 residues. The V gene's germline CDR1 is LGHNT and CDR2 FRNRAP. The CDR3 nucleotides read TGTGCTAGTGATGAAACCGGGGAGCTGTTTTTT. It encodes CASDETGELFF.

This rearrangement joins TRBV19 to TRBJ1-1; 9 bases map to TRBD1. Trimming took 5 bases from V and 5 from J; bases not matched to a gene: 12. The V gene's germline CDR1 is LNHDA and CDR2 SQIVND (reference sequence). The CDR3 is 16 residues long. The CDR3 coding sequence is TGTGCCAGTAGTCCCAAAACAGGGGGCGTAAGGACTGAAGCTTTCTTT. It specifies CASSPKTGGVRTEAFF.

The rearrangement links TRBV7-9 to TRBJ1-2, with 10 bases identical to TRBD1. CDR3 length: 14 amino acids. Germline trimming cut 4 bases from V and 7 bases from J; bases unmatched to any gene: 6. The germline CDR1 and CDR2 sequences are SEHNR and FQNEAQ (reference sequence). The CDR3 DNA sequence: TGTGCCAGCAGCTCCCGACAGGGGGCGTCTGGCTACACCTTC. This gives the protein CASSSRQGASGYTF.

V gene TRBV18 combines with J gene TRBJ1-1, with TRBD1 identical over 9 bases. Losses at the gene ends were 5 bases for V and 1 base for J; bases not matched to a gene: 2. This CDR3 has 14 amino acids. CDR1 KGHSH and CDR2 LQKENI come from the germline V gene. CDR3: CASSRDRENTEAFF. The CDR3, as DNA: TGTGCCAGCTCAAGGGACAGGGAGAACACTGAAGCTTTCTTT.

The DNA of the CDR3 is TGTGCCAGCAGCTTAGGTACGGGTGGTAGCAATCAGCCCCAGCATTTT. Protein product: CASSLGTGGSNQPQHF. The chain has TRBV7-2 and TRBJ1-5; D call uncertain. Germline lookup yields CDR1 SGHTA and CDR2 FQGNSA. This CDR3 has 16 amino acids. The V and J ends lost 1 base and 0 bases respectively, with 10 bases between them.

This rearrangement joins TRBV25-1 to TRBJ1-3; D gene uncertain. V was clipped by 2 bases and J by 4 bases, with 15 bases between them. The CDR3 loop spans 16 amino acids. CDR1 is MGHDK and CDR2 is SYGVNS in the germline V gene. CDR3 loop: CASSEGRLSPGNTIYF. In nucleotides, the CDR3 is TGTGCCAGCAGTGAAGGACGTCTATCCCCAGGAAACACCATATATTTT.

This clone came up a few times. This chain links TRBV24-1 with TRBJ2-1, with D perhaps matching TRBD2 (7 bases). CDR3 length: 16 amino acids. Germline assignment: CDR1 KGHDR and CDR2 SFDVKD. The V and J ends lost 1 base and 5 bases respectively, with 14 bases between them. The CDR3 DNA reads TGTGCCACCAGTGATTTCGAGGTGGGGGGGCACAATGAGCAGTTCTTC. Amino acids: CATSDFEVGGHNEQFF.

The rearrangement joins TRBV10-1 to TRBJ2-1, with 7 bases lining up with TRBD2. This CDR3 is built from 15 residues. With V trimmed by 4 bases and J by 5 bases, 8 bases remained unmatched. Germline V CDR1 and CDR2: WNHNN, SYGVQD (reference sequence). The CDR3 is CASSGFRGVNNEQFF. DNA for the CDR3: TGCGCCAGCAGTGGATTCCGGGGGGTAAACAATGAGCAGTTCTTC.

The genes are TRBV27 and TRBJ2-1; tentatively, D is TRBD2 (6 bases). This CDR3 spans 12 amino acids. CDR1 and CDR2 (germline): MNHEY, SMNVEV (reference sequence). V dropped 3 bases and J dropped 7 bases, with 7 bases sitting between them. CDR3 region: CASSFRENEQFF. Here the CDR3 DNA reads TGTGCCAGCAGTTTCCGGGAGAATGAGCAGTTCTTC.

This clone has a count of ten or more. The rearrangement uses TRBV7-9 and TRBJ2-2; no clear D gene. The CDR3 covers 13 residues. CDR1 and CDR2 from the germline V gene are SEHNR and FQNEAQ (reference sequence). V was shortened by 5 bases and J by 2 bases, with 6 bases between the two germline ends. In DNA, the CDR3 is TGTGCCAGCAGCAACGCAAACACCGGGGAGCTGTTTTTT. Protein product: CASSNANTGELFF. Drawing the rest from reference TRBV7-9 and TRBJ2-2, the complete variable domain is DTGVSQNPRHKITKRGQNVTFRCDPISEHNRLYWYRQTLGQGPEFLTYFQNEAQLEKSRLLSDRFSAERPKGSFSTLEIQRTEQGDSAMYLCASSNANTGELFFGEGSRLTVL.